The 31 T cell receptor beta chains below were found in one sample sequenced in a study of technical replicates of blood from several donors. Profiling relied on immunoSEQ multiplex PCR, and the TCRdb table lists in-frame clones only, not all of them. Of some 80,000 clones listed, 95% to 98% are singletons. Sequencing input: T cells isolated from PBMCs. Receptors originate from a human donor in good health.

The chain uses TRBV4-1 and TRBJ2-1, with 7 bases matching TRBD2. This CDR3 is built from 15 residues. Germline lookup yields CDR1 MGHRA and CDR2 YSYEKL. V lost 4 bases to trimming and J lost 0 bases; unmatched junction nucleotides: 3. The CDR3 reads CASSPREVSYNEQFF. CDR3 nucleotide sequence: TGCGCCAGCAGCCCCCGGGAGGTCTCCTACAATGAGCAGTTCTTC.

The V gene is TRBV29-1, the J gene TRBJ2-1; 7 positions match TRBD2. The CDR3 contains 13 residues. J was trimmed by 0 bases and V by 7 bases; bases with no gene match: 3. The V gene's germline CDR1 is SQVTM and CDR2 ANQGSEA. The CDR3 sequence is CSGGTTSYNEQFF. The CDR3 coding sequence is TGCAGCGGGGGGACTACCTCCTACAATGAGCAGTTCTTC.

This clone was found once. The chain couples TRBV28 to TRBJ2-5, with 7 bases fitting TRBD2. The CDR3 length is 14 residues. The V gene end was trimmed by 6 bases and the J gene end by 5 bases; junction bases not matched to a gene: 9. Germline V gene data show CDR1 as MDHEN and CDR2 as SYDVKM. The CDR3 DNA reads as TGTGCCAGCAGCCGATCTAGGGGAGGGGAGACCCAGTACTTC. It yields the protein CASSRSRGGETQYF. Full variable domain (rest looked up from reference TRBV28 and TRBJ2-5): DVKVTQSSRYLVKRTGEKVFLECVQDMDHENMFWYRQDPGLGLRLIYFSYDVKMKEKGDIPEGYSVSREKKERFSLILESASTNQTSMYLCASSRSRGGETQYFGPGTRLLVL.

The rearrangement uses TRBV6-5 and TRBJ1-1; 11 nucleotides match TRBD1. V lost 6 bases and J lost 11; bases outside the gene matches: 5. The CDR3 length is 12 residues. The germline V gene has CDR1 MNHEY and CDR2 SVGAGI. The chain's CDR3 is CASRTGTGGAFF. The CDR3 bases are TGTGCCAGCAGGACCGGGACAGGGGGGGCTTTCTTT.

The chain couples TRBV11-2 to TRBJ2-7; 8 nucleotides match TRBD2. This CDR3 comprises 14 residues. Germline lookup yields CDR1 SGHAT and CDR2 FQNNGV. V dropped 5 bases and J dropped 6; count of bases not matched to a gene: 9. The CDR3 reads CASSPGLVSLEQYF. CDR3 sequence (DNA): TGTGCCAGCAGCCCGGGACTAGTCTCTCTCGAGCAGTACTTC.

This clone occurred once. The chain employs TRBV29-1 and TRBJ2-3; the D gene is possibly TRBD1 (5 bases). Between the trimmed V and J ends, which lost 3 bases and 5 bases, there was a span of 12 bases. The length of the CDR3 is 13 residues. Germline lookup yields CDR1 SQVTM and CDR2 ANQGSEA. The CDR3 is CSVDGLGEDTQYF. In DNA form, the CDR3 reads TGCAGCGTTGATGGGCTAGGGGAAGATACGCAGTATTTT.

Remarks on this clone: Other nucleotide sequences in the sample specify the same CDR3. The chain uses TRBV6-6 and TRBJ2-7, with 7 nucleotides matching TRBD1. Germline V gene lookup returns CDR1 MNHNY and CDR2 SVGAGI (reference sequence). The CDR3 covers 12 residues. V was pared by 8 bases and J by 5 bases, with 6 bases of the junction left unmatched. CDR3 in amino acids: CASGGQVDEQYF. CDR3 DNA: TGTGCCAGCGGCGGACAGGTGGACGAGCAGTACTTC.

The chain recombines TRBV30 with TRBJ1-2; unclear D gene. The V and J ends lost 4 bases and 3 bases respectively, with 9 bases between them. This CDR3 is built from 12 residues. Germline loops: CDR1 GTSNPN, CDR2 SVGIG (reference sequence). The CDR3 spells CAWNEGYYGYTF. In DNA form, the CDR3 reads TGTGCCTGGAATGAGGGCTACTATGGCTACACCTTC.

This clone was counted once. The chain has TRBV11-3 and TRBJ1-1; 7 bases are shared with TRBD1. Germline-derived CDR1 and CDR2 are SGHNT and YENEEA. The V gene end was trimmed by 3 bases and the J gene end by 0 bases; junction bases not matched to a gene: 7. The CDR3 runs to 16 residues. Here the CDR3 reads CASSFQTGPVNTEAFF. Here the CDR3 DNA reads TGTGCCAGCAGCTTTCAGACAGGGCCGGTGAACACTGAAGCTTTCTTT.

The chain couples TRBV13 to TRBJ1-2; TRBD1 is a possible D gene (6 bases). This CDR3 is 12 amino acids long. The germline V gene encodes CDR1 PRHDT and CDR2 FYEKMQ (reference sequence). V was cut by 2 bases and J by 8 bases, with 9 bases left in between. The CDR3 loop reads CASSLPGAGYTF. CDR3 sequence (DNA): TGTGCCAGCAGCTTACCAGGGGCGGGCTACACCTTC.

This chain connects TRBV4-3 to TRBJ2-1, with 8 bases aligning to TRBD2. The CDR3 length is 17 residues. In germline, CDR1 is LGHNA, CDR2 YSLEER. V was pared by 4 bases and J by 1 base, with 9 bases of the junction left unmatched. The CDR3 is CASSPQAAGASYNEQFF. The CDR3, as DNA: TGCGCCAGCAGCCCCCAGGCAGCGGGAGCGTCCTACAATGAGCAGTTCTTC.

CDR3 amino acids: CASSQVASGTDTQYF. For the CDR3, the DNA is TGTGCCAGCAGCCAAGTAGCTAGCGGCACAGATACGCAGTATTTT. This chain links TRBV4-2 with TRBJ2-3; TRBD2 is a possible D gene (6 bases). Trimming pared 1 base from V and 1 base from J, leaving 9 bases between. The CDR3 is 15 residues long. Germline V CDR1 and CDR2: LGHNA, YNFKEQ.

CDR3 nucleotides: TGTGCCAGCAGGCTAGCGGGAATAATCAATGAGCAGTTCTTC. Protein: CASRLAGIINEQFF. This chain uses TRBV27 with TRBJ2-1, with TRBD2 matching over 9 bases. Germline lookup yields CDR1 MNHEY and CDR2 SMNVEV (reference sequence). The V segment lost 6 bases and the J segment 6 bases; nucleotides outside the gene matches: 6. CDR3 size: 14 residues.

The V and J genes are TRBV18 and TRBJ1-1; D is possibly TRBD1 (5 bases). This CDR3 region has 15 residues. V was shortened by 2 bases and J by 7 bases, with 17 bases between the two germline ends. Germline assignment: CDR1 KGHSH and CDR2 LQKENI. CDR3: CASSPTPGPMYEAFF. The CDR3 DNA reads as TGTGCCAGCTCACCAACGCCAGGGCCTATGTATGAAGCTTTCTTT.

CDR3 protein: CASSLGSGRSDTQYF. CDR3 nucleotide sequence: TGTGCCAGCAGCTTAGGTAGCGGGAGGTCAGATACGCAGTATTTT. V and J are TRBV11-3 and TRBJ2-3; TRBD2 agrees at 10 bases. The germline V gene has CDR1 SGHNT and CDR2 YENEEA. This CDR3 is built from 15 residues. The V gene end was trimmed by 1 base and the J gene end by 4 bases; junction bases not matched to a gene: 2.

In DNA form, the CDR3 reads TGTGCCAGCATTTTTACAGGGGCGAGGTACGAGCAGTACTTC. As protein: CASIFTGARYEQYF. This chain uses TRBV6-5 with TRBJ2-7; TRBD1 aligns across 7 bases. Per germline, CDR1 MNHEY and CDR2 SVGAGI. Trimming took 7 bases from V and 4 from J; bases not matched to a gene: 10. The CDR3 is 14 residues long.

This rearrangement joins TRBV7-8 to TRBJ2-1, with TRBD2 matching over 9 bases. The ends lost 1 base at V and 4 bases at J; junction bases unmatched: 8. The CDR3 runs 17 residues. From germline, CDR1 is SGHVS and CDR2 FQNEAQ. The CDR3 bases are TGTGCCAGCAGCTTAGAGGTAGGTAGCGGGAGTTACAATGAGCAGTTCTTC. Protein product: CASSLEVGSGSYNEQFF.

V and J are TRBV7-2 and TRBJ2-1, with a possible D match to TRBD1 (6 bases). The germline gives CDR1 SGHTA, CDR2 FQGNSA. CDR3 size: 15 residues. The V gene lost 1 base and the J gene lost 3 bases, with 10 bases spanning the gap. The CDR3 sequence is CASSLGLDSYNEQFF. As DNA, the CDR3 is TGTGCCAGCAGCTTAGGGTTGGACAGCTACAATGAGCAGTTCTTC.

The J gene is TRBJ2-7, the V gene TRBV7-9; 10 bases match TRBD2. Germline values: CDR1 SEHNR, CDR2 FQNEAQ (reference sequence). The junction had 10 bases not matched to a gene; V was cut back by 2 bases and J by 3 bases. CDR3 length: 17 amino acids. The CDR3 DNA reads as TGTGCCAGCAGCTTATTGCTAGCGGGAGAATTAGGCTACGAGCAGTACTTC. The encoded protein is CASSLLLAGELGYEQYF.

The V call is TRBV5-8, the J call TRBJ1-5; D is unclear. This CDR3 has 16 amino acids. V lost 1 base, J lost 0 bases, and 11 bases lay in between. Germline V CDR1 and CDR2: SGHTS, YDEGEE. CDR3 DNA sequence: TGTGCCAGCAGCTTGCGTGGTTTCGGTAGCAATCAGCCCCAGCATTTT. It is translated as CASSLRGFGSNQPQHF.

This chain joins TRBV6-6 and TRBJ2-3; 7 nucleotides align to TRBD2. This CDR3 is 14 amino acids long. The germline CDR1 and CDR2 sequences are MNHNY and SVGAGI (reference sequence). Trimming took 2 bases from V and 3 from J; bases not matched to a gene: 2. CDR3 in amino acids: CASSYRGGTDTQYF. CDR3 in DNA: TGTGCCAGCAGTTACAGGGGAGGGACAGATACGCAGTATTTT.

The chain has TRBV7-2 and TRBJ2-7, with D tentatively TRBD1 (6 bases). There are 14 residues in the CDR3. Germline V lookup: CDR1 SGHTA, CDR2 FQGNSA. V was shortened by 7 bases and J by 2 bases, with 15 bases between the two germline ends. CDR3 nucleotides: TGTGCCAGCACCCGAATGGGACATACCTACGAGCAGTACTTC. It codes for CASTRMGHTYEQYF.

The DNA of the CDR3 is TGTGCCAGCAGCTTAGATATTTGGGTGGCAGGAATGACAACAGACAATGAGCAGTTCTTC. Translation gives CASSLDIWVAGMTTDNEQFF. The chain joins TRBV11-3 to TRBJ2-1; D uncertain. Between the trimmed V and J ends, which lost 0 bases and 5 bases, there was a span of 26 bases. CDR1 SGHNT and CDR2 YENEEA come from the germline V gene. The CDR3 is 20 amino acids.

This clone has just one count. The chain has TRBV10-2 and TRBJ2-3; D gene uncertain. V lost 7 bases to trimming and J lost 2 bases, with 13 bases between them. Germline V gene lookup returns CDR1 WSHSY and CDR2 SAAADI. The CDR3 consists of 14 residues. In DNA form, the CDR3 reads TGCGCCAGCACTATTAGCTTTCCCACAGATACGCAGTATTTT. This codes for CASTISFPTDTQYF.

V is TRBV5-6 and J is TRBJ2-3, with 7 bases fitting TRBD2. With 3 bases clipped from V and 4 bases from J, the junction kept 5 bases outside the gene matches. The CDR3 sequence is 14 residues long. Germline-derived CDR1 and CDR2 are SGHDT and YYEEEE. The CDR3 DNA reads TGTGCCAGCAGCTCCGGACTAGTATCAGATACGCAGTATTTT. It translates to CASSSGLVSDTQYF.

This clone showed up just a few times. This sequence joins TRBV6-1 and TRBJ1-4, with a weak D call TRBD1 (5 bases). There are 16 residues in the CDR3. Trimming removed 0 bases at V and 4 bases at J, with 12 bases between. Germline V lookup: CDR1 MNHNS, CDR2 SASEGT. CDR3 residues: CASSEAVGRGNEKLFF. DNA of the CDR3: TGTGCCAGCAGTGAAGCGGTGGGGAGGGGTAATGAAAAACTGTTTTTT.

V gene TRBV30 combines with J gene TRBJ1-1; D is undetermined. The germline V gene encodes CDR1 GTSNPN and CDR2 SVGIG (reference sequence). The CDR3 length is 13 residues. With 1 base removed from V and 2 bases from J, the gap between germline ends came to 8 bases. The CDR3 protein is CAWSGRANTEAFF. The CDR3 DNA is TGTGCCTGGAGTGGAAGAGCTAACACTGAAGCTTTCTTT.

Only one count was recorded for this clone. This rearrangement joins TRBV7-2 to TRBJ2-2; the D gene is possibly TRBD2 (6 bases). V lost 1 base to trimming and J lost 5 bases, with 8 bases between them. The CDR3 totals 14 residues. The V gene's germline CDR1 is SGHTA and CDR2 FQGNSA. In DNA, the CDR3 is TGTGCCAGCAGCTTAGGCGGGAATACCGGGGAGCTGTTTTTT. It encodes CASSLGGNTGELFF. Drawing the rest from reference TRBV7-2 and TRBJ2-2, the complete variable domain is GAGVSQSPSNKVTEKGKDVELRCDPISGHTALYWYRQSLGQGLEFLIYFQGNSAPDKSGLPSDRFSAERTGGSVSTLTIQRTQQEDSAVYLCASSLGGNTGELFFGEGSRLTVL.

The chain employs TRBV30 and TRBJ1-4; 9 nucleotides line up with TRBD1. Germline V gene lookup returns CDR1 GTSNPN and CDR2 SVGIG (reference sequence). Trimming at V came to 1 base and at J to 6 bases, leaving 9 bases not matched to a gene. The CDR3 is 16 amino acids. CDR3 sequence: CAWSGETGTGHEKLFF. CDR3 nucleotide sequence: TGTGCCTGGAGTGGGGAAACCGGGACAGGGCATGAAAAACTGTTTTTT.

The chain links TRBV11-2 to TRBJ2-7, with unresolved D. Looked up from germline, CDR1 is SGHAT and CDR2 is FQNNGV. The CDR3 runs to 13 residues. Trimming pared 2 bases from V and 2 bases from J, leaving 7 bases between. The CDR3 protein is CASSLSGTYEQYF. CDR3 bases: TGTGCCAGCAGCTTATCAGGTACCTACGAGCAGTACTTC. The full variable domain, with the rest looked up from reference TRBV11-2 and TRBJ2-7, is EAGVAQSPRYKIIEKRQSVAFWCNPISGHATLYWYQQILGQGPKLLIQFQNNGVVDDSQLPKDRFSAERLKGVDSTLKIQPAKLEDSAVYLCASSLSGTYEQYFGPGTRLTVT.

This sequence joins TRBV6-5 and TRBJ2-7; TRBD2 might be the D (6 bases). Trimming left V 3 bases short and J 3 bases short, with 12 bases between. The CDR3 has 14 residues. Germline V gene sequence: CDR1 MNHEY, CDR2 SVGAGI. For the CDR3, the DNA is TGTGCCAGCAGTTATTCTAGGAGGGGCTACGAGCAGTACTTC. This translates into CASSYSRRGYEQYF.